This is a list of T cell receptor beta chains from one sample in a study of control samples from healthy donors and cancer patients. Clones were read by immunoSEQ multiplex PCR, and TCRdb kept only the in-frame ones, dropping some. The sample shows just under 150,000 clones, 91% of them seen only once. Sequencing was done on a sample of blood. Receptors were obtained from a man aged 30 to 39 in good health. Each CDR3 is given with its conserved first and last residue. A D gene is named only where the DNA matches it firmly. The size of a clone is reported for some rows only, either as once, few or many, or as a class for expanded clones.

.	.	TRBV5-6	TRBJ1-4	TGTGCCAGCAGCTTGTCGCTGAGGGCGGATGGAAAACTGTTTTTT	CASSLSLRADGKLFF
.	.	TRBV14	TRBJ1-2	TGTGCCAGCAGCCAAGTCGCGGGGAATGGCTACACCTTC	CASSQVAGNGYTF
.	.	TRBV9	TRBJ1-2	TGTGCCAGCAGCGTAGACATGACTAACTATGGCTACACCTTC	CASSVDMTNYGYTF
TRBD1	.	TRBV15	TRBJ1-1	TGTGCCACCAGCAGAGATCTGGGACAGGGTATGGAATTGACTAAGAACACTGAAGCTTTCTTT	CATSRDLGQGMELTKNTEAFF
TRBD1	.	TRBV28	TRBJ1-2	TGTGCCAGCTTGACAGGGCGCCAAGGTGGCTACACCTTC	CASLTGRQGGYTF
TRBD1	.	TRBV15	TRBJ1-1	TGTGCCACCAGCAGACCAGACAGGGGCACTGAAGCTTTCTTT	CATSRPDRGTEAFF
.	.	TRBV6-6	TRBJ1-3	TGTGCCAGCAGTTACTCAGTAGTTCCTGGAAACACCATATATTTT	CASSYSVVPGNTIYF
.	.	TRBV21-1	TRBJ1-1	TGTGCCAGCACCAGTCCGAGCTGGAATCCTGAAGCTTTCTTT	CASTSPSWNPEAFF
.	once	TRBV7-9	TRBJ1-5	TGTGCCAGCAGTAGGTCAGAGGGGAATCAGCCCCAGCATTTT	CASSRSEGNQPQHF
.	.	TRBV18	TRBJ2-2	TGTGCCAGCTCACCACGAGTAGAGAACACCGGGGAGCTGTTTTTT	CASSPRVENTGELFF
TRBD1	.	TRBV29-1	TRBJ1-3	TGCAGCGTTGAAGTACCGACCGGGACAGGGCCTGGAAACACCATATATTTT	CSVEVPTGTGPGNTIYF
.	.	TRBV7-2	TRBJ1-3	TGTGCCAGCAGCTTAGCGCGTCTGGGGTTTCCTGGAAACACCATATATTTT	CASSLARLGFPGNTIYF
.	.	TRBV27	TRBJ2-7	TGTGCCAGCAGTCCGACGGGGTCCTACGAGCAGTACTTC	CASSPTGSYEQYF
TRBD1	.	TRBV5-1	TRBJ1-2	TGCGCCAGCAGCTTGGAAGGGACAGCCTATGGCTACACCTTC	CASSLEGTAYGYTF
TRBD2	.	TRBV23-1	TRBJ2-3	TGCGCCAGCAGTCGATGCCCCACCCGAGCGGGGGGGCCAGATACGCAGTATTTT	CASSRCPTRAGGPDTQYF
.	.	TRBV6-6	TRBJ2-1	TGTGCCAGCAGTTACAGCGGTCCCAATGAGCAGTTCTTC	CASSYSGPNEQFF
.	.	TRBV12-3/TRBV12-4	TRBJ1-1	TGTGCCAGTTCGATCGGGCCTGAAGCTTTCTTT	CASSIGPEAFF
.	.	TRBV28	TRBJ2-3	TGTGCCAGCAGTTTACAAGGGAAAACGCAGTATTTT	CASSLQGKTQYF
.	.	TRBV6-2/TRBV6-3	TRBJ1-2	TGTGCCAGCAGTTACTCGATGCCAAACTATGGCTACACCTTC	CASSYSMPNYGYTF
.	.	TRBV12-3/TRBV12-4	TRBJ1-6	TGTGCCAGCAGTTTGTCATCATCACCCCTCCACTTT	CASSLSSSPLHF
.	once	TRBV6-5	TRBJ1-5	TGTGCCAGCAGCGCGGCGGGGGGCAATCAGCCCCAGCATTTT	CASSAAGGNQPQHF
.	.	TRBV9	TRBJ1-6	TGTGCCAGCAGCGTAGCTGCAGACTCCTATAATTCACCCCTCCACTTT	CASSVAADSYNSPLHF
TRBD1	.	TRBV5-8	TRBJ2-7	TGTGCCAGTACAAAGGGGGACAGGGGGCGTGATGAGCAGTACTTC	CASTKGDRGRDEQYF
.	.	TRBV27	TRBJ2-3	TGTGCCAGCAGTTTATCAGGCGCTAGCGGCACAGATACGCAGTATTTT	CASSLSGASGTDTQYF
.	.	TRBV7-2	TRBJ2-1	TGTGCCAGCAGCCCCCCCGAGGGGCGGTACAATGAGCAGTTCTTC	CASSPPEGRYNEQFF
TRBD1	.	TRBV10-3	TRBJ2-1	TGTGCCATCAGTCCCCGCCGGGACAGGGCTCATGAGCAGTTCTTC	CAISPRRDRAHEQFF
.	.	TRBV11-2	TRBJ2-1	TGTGCCAGCAGGTCTAGCGTCGGCTCCTACAATGAGCAGTTCTTC	CASRSSVGSYNEQFF
.	.	TRBV6-5	TRBJ2-6	TGTGCCAGCACAGGGGCTTCTGGGGCCAACGTCCTGACTTTC	CASTGASGANVLTF
.	.	TRBV4-2	TRBJ2-3	TGTGCCAGCAGGGACCTCTACGGCACAGATACGCAGTATTTT	CASRDLYGTDTQYF
.	.	TRBV6-2/TRBV6-3	TRBJ2-1	TGTGCCAGCAGCCACAGAAATGAGCAGTTCTTC	CASSHRNEQFF
TRBD1	.	TRBV28	TRBJ1-5	TGTGCCAGCGCCGGGACAGGGGGCCTCTTTAGCAATCAGCCCCAGCATTTT	CASAGTGGLFSNQPQHF
.	.	TRBV6-5	TRBJ1-6	TGTGCCAGCAGACAAGGGAGACGTGATAATTCACCCCTCCACTTT	CASRQGRRDNSPLHF
TRBD1	.	TRBV6-6	TRBJ2-1	TGTGCCAGCAGTGGGGGACAGGGGGTTAATGAGCAGTTCTTC	CASSGGQGVNEQFF
TRBD1	.	TRBV6-5	TRBJ1-6	TGTGCCAGCAGTTTCGGGACAGGGGGCCTCTCACCCCTCCACTTT	CASSFGTGGLSPLHF
TRBD1	.	TRBV7-3	TRBJ1-2	TGTGCCAGCAGCTTAAGCGGGGACAGGGGAAGCTATGGCTACACCTTC	CASSLSGDRGSYGYTF
.	.	TRBV30	TRBJ1-1	TGTGCCTGGAGTGTAGGCAGGGACACTGAAGCTTTCTTT	CAWSVGRDTEAFF
TRBD1	.	TRBV18	TRBJ2-1	TGTGCCAGCTCACCGCGTGACAGGGGGACCTACAATGAGCAGTTCTTC	CASSPRDRGTYNEQFF